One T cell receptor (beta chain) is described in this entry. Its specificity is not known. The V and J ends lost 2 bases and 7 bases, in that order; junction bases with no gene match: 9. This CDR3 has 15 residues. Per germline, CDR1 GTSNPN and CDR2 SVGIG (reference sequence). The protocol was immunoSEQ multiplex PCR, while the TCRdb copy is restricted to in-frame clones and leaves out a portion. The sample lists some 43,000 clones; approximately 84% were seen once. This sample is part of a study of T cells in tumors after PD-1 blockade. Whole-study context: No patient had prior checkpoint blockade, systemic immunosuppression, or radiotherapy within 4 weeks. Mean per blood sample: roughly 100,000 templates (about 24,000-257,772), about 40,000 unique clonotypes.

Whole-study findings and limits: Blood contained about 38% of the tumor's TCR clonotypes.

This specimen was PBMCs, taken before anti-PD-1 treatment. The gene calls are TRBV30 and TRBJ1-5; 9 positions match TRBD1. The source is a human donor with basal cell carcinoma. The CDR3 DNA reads TGTGCCTGGAGTCCCCCGGACAGGGGTTTGCAGCCCCAGCATTTT. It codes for CAWSPPDRGLQPQHF.